This T cell receptor (beta chain) is from a study of blood T cells in healthy people across ages. On the study more broadly: Using template switching, researchers captured about one barcoded beta molecule for each two T cells.

Then a second PCR, running about 6 to 11 cycles, was carried out with a sample-barcoded 5' primer and a J-beta primer mix. TCRdb called the 5' RACE reads again in MiXCR, with one record for every CDR3 protein. This table holds about a million distinct CDR3 sequences, roughly 50% found once. General observations from the study: Strong correlation linked observed beta diversity and percent naive T cells. Unsorted PBMC input precluded a conclusive naive versus antigen-experienced comparison. TCR beta diversity, measured per million T cells, fell in a roughly linear way with age.

A note on this clonotype: As yet, its antigen is unknown. One junction end does not reproduce the germline sequence, and a read error may be involved.

CDR3 size: 16 residues. CDR1 is SGDLS and CDR2 is YYNGEE in the germline V gene. This sequence joins TRBV9 and TRBJ2-4, with 9 bases matching TRBD1. The J call is in doubt because the DNA end fits TRBJ2-7 better. The clonotype originates from a man between 25 and 39 years old in good health. The sample taken for sequencing was blood. The CDR3 coding sequence is TGTGCCATCAGCCCCCGGGGGACAGGGCCTACCTACGAGCAGTACTTC. Amino acids: CAISPRGTGPTYEQYF.